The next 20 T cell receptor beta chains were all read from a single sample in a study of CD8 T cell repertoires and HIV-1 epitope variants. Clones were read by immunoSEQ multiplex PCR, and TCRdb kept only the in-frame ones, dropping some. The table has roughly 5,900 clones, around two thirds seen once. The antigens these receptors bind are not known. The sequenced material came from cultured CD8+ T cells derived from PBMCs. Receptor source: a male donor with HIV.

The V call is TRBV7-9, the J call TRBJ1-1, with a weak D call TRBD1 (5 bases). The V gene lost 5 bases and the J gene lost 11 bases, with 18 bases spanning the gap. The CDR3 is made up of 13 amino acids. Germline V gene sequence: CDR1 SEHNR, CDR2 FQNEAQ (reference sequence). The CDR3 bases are TGTGCCAGCAGCCCCCCCGGGGGGTTGGGGGCTTTCTTT. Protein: CASSPPGGLGAFF.

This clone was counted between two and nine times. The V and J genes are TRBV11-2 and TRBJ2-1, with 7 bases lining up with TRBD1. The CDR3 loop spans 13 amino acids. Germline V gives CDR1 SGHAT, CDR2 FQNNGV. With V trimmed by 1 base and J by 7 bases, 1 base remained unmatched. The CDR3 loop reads CASSLVQGNEQFF. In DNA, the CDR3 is TGTGCCAGCAGCTTAGTACAGGGGAATGAGCAGTTCTTC.

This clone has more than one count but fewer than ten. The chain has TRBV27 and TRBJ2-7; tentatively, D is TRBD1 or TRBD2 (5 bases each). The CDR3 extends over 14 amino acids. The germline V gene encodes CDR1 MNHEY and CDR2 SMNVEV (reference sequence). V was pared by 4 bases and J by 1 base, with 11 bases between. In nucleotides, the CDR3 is TGTGCCAGCAGTTGGACAAGCGGATCCTACGAGCAGTACTTC. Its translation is CASSWTSGSYEQYF.

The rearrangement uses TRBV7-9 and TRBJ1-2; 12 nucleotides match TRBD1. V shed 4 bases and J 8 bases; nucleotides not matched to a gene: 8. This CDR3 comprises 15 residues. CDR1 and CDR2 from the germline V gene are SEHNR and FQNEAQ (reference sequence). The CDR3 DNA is TGTGCCAGCAGCTCAAGGGACAGGGGGCGGGAAGGCTACACCTTC. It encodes CASSSRDRGREGYTF. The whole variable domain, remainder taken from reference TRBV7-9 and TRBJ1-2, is DTGVSQNPRHKITKRGQNVTFRCDPISEHNRLYWYRQTLGQGPEFLTYFQNEAQLEKSRLLSDRFSAERPKGSFSTLEIQRTEQGDSAMYLCASSSRDRGREGYTFGSGTRLTVV.

In nucleotides, the CDR3 is TGTGCCAGCAGTTACACCTCTACAGGGAGGGAGCAGTACTTC. Its translation is CASSYTSTGREQYF. The V and J genes are TRBV6-5 and TRBJ2-7; D is perhaps TRBD1 or TRBD2 (6 bases each). The CDR3 runs to 14 residues. Trimming shortened V by 2 bases and J by 7 bases, and 15 bases separated the two germline ends. Germline-derived CDR1 and CDR2 are MNHEY and SVGAGI.

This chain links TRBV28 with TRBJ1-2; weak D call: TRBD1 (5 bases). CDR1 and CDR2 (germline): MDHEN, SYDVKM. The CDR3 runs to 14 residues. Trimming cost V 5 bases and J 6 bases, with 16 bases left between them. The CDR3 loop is CASSPFSREHGYTF. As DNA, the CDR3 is TGTGCCAGCAGTCCCTTCTCCAGGGAGCATGGCTACACCTTC.

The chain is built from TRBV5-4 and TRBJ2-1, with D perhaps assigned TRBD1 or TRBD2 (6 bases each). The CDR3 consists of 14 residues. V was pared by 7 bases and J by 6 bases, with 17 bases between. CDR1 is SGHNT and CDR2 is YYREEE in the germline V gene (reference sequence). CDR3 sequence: CASLRGGSGNEQFF. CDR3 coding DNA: TGTGCCAGCCTTCGAGGGGGGTCGGGCAATGAGCAGTTCTTC.

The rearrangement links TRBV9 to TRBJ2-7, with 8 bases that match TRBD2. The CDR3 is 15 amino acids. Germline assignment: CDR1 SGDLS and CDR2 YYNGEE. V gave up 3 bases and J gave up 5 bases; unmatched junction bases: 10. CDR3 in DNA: TGTGCCAGCAGCGCTGCCCCGGGAGGGCAACACGAGCAGTACTTC. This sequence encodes CASSAAPGGQHEQYF.

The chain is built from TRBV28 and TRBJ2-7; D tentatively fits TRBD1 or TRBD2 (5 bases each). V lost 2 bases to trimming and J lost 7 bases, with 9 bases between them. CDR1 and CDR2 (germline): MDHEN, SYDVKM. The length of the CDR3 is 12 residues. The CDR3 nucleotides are TGTGCCAGCAGTTTAGGGACCTCAGAGCAGTACTTC. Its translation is CASSLGTSEQYF.

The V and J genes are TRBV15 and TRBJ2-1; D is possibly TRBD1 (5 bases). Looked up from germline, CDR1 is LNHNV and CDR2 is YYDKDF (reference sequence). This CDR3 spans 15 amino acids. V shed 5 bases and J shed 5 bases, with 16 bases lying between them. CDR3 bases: TGTGCCACCAGCCGCGGACACGACGGCAACAATGAGCAGTTCTTC. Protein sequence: CATSRGHDGNNEQFF.

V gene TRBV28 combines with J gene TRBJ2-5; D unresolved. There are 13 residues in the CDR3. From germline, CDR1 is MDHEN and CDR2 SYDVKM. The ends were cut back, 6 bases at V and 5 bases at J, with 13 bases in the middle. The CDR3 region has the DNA TGTGCCAGCAGAATATGGGGTCAGGAGACCCAGTACTTC. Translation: CASRIWGQETQYF.

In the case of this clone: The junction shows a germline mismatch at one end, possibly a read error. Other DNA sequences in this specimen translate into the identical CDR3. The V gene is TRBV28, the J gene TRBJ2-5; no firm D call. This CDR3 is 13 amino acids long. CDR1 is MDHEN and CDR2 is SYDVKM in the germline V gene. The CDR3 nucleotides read TGTGCCAGCAGTTCCCACTACCAAGAGACCCAATACTTC. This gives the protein CASSSHYQETQYF. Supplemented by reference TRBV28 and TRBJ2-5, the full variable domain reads DVKVTQSSRYLVKRTGEKVFLECVQDMDHENMFWYRQDPGLGLRLIYFSYDVKMKEKGDIPEGYSVSREKKERFSLILESASTNQTSMYLCASSSHYQETQYFGPGTRLLVL.

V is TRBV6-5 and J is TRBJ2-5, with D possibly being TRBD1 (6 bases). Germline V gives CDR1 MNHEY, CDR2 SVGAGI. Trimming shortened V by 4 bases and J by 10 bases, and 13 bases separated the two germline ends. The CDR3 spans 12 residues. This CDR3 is CASSFGGADQYF. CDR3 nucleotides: TGTGCCAGCAGTTTTGGGGGCGCCGACCAGTACTTC.

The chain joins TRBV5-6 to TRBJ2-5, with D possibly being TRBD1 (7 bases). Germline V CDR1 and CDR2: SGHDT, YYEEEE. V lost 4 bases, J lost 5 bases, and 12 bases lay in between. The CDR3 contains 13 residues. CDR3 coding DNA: TGTGCCAGCAGCCCAGGGGGGTACGAGACCCAGTACTTC. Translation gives CASSPGGYETQYF.

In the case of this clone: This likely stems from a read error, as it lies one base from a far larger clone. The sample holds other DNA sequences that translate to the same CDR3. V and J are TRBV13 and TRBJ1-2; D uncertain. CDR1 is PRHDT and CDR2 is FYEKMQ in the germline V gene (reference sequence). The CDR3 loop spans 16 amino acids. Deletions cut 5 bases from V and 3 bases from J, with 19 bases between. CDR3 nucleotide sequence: TGTGCCAGCAGCCAAGATCCCCCAGACTTGGACTATGGCTACACCTTC. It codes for CASSQDPPDLDYGYTF.

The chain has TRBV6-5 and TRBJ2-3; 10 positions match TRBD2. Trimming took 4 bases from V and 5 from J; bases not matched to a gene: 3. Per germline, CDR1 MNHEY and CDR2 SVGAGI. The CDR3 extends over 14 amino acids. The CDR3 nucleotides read TGTGCCAGCAGTTTAGCGGGGGGTGGAGATACGCAGTATTTT. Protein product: CASSLAGGGDTQYF.

The CDR3 loop reads CASTETGQFNEQFF. For the CDR3, the DNA is TGTGCCAGCACCGAAACGGGACAGTTCAATGAGCAGTTCTTC. The chain links TRBV27 to TRBJ2-1, with 7 bases that match TRBD1. V lost 7 bases to trimming and J lost 6 bases; unmatched junction nucleotides: 9. The CDR3 contains 14 residues. Germline CDR1 and CDR2: MNHEY and SMNVEV (reference sequence).

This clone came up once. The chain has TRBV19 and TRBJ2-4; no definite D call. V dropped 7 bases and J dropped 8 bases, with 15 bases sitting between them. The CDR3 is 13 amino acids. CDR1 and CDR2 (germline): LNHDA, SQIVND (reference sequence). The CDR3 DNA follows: TGTGCCAGTAACGCAGCTTTCGGAGACATTCAGTACTTC. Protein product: CASNAAFGDIQYF.

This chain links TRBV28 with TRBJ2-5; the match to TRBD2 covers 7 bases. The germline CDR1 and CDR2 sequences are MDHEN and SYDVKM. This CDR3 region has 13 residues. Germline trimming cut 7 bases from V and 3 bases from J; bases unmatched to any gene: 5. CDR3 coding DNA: TGTGCCAGCACAGGACTAGGAGAAGAGACCCAGTACTTC. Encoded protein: CASTGLGEETQYF.

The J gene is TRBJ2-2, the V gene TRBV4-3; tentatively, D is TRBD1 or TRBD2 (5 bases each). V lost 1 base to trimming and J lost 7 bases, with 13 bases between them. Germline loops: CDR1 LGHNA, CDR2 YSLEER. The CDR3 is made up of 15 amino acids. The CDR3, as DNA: TGCGCCAGCAGCCAAGTGCAGGGCGGGTTCGGGGAGCTGTTTTTT. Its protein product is CASSQVQGGFGELFF.